Given below is one T cell receptor beta chain in context. Antigen unknown. These data are taken from a study of cytomegalovirus exposure and HLA in healthy donors. General observations from the study: Later work found most CMV-associated TCR beta chains apparently HLA-restricted.

The PCR had 60 Vbeta and 13 Jbeta primers. Sequencing used immunoSEQ multiplex PCR; TCRdb keeps in-frame clones, though not all of them. The sample has 75,000 to 100,000 clones; about 82% are singletons. Trimming removed 3 bases at V and 3 bases at J, with 10 bases between. This CDR3 region has 13 residues. Per the germline V gene, CDR1 is SGHNT and CDR2 is YYREEE (reference sequence). This sequence originates from a man aged 30 to 39 in good health and CMV-seronegative. The V and J genes are TRBV5-4 and TRBJ2-7; D unclear. The source material was PBMCs. CDR3: CASSSRGRYEQYF. The CDR3 DNA sequence: TGTGCCAGCAGCTCCAGAGGCCGCTACGAGCAGTACTTC.